Listed here are 30 T cell receptor beta chains from one sample, sequenced in a study of blood T cell repertoires in COVID-19. Generated by immunoSEQ multiplex PCR, the TCRdb table keeps only in-frame clones and is missing some. The repertoire holds approximately 100,000 clones, with roughly 88% as singletons. Sequenced input: peripheral blood. These receptor sequences come from a human donor in a cohort sampled during active COVID-19.

This clone has just one count. This sequence joins TRBV12-3 or TRBV12-4 and TRBJ1-1, with D uncertain. The V and J ends lost 5 bases and 0 bases respectively, with 7 bases between them. The length of the CDR3 is 13 residues. The CDR3 nucleotides are TGTGCCAGCAGTCGACAATTGAACACTGAAGCTTTCTTT. Translation: CASSRQLNTEAFF.

The V and J genes are TRBV19 and TRBJ2-7; 10 bases match TRBD1. The V gene's germline CDR1 is LNHDA and CDR2 SQIVND (reference sequence). This CDR3 has 15 residues. J lost 3 bases, V lost 6 bases, and 8 bases had no gene match. For the CDR3, the DNA is TGTGCCAGTAGCTTCCGGGGGGACAGGGGCTACGAGCAGTACTTC. Its translation: CASSFRGDRGYEQYF.

This chain links TRBV19 with TRBJ2-3, with 11 nucleotides matching TRBD1. The CDR3 sequence is 16 residues long. V was clipped by 6 bases and J by 3 bases; unmatched bases: 8. Germline V gene data show CDR1 as LNHDA and CDR2 as SQIVND (reference sequence). The CDR3 loop is CASSSTGTGGTDTQYF. As DNA, the CDR3 is TGTGCCAGTAGCAGCACCGGGACAGGGGGGACAGATACGCAGTATTTT.

The CDR3 DNA sequence: TGTGCCAGCAGCTTAGGTGGGACAGCCTTCCGTAATTCACCCCTCCACTTT. Its protein product is CASSLGGTAFRNSPLHF. This chain uses TRBV7-2 with TRBJ1-6; 7 positions match TRBD1. Looked up from germline, CDR1 is SGHTA and CDR2 is FQGNSA. Trimming at V came to 1 base and at J to 6 bases, leaving 9 bases not matched to a gene. The CDR3 totals 17 residues.

The genes are TRBV7-6 and TRBJ2-1; TRBD1 matches 7 bases. V was pared by 5 bases and J by 10 bases, with 11 bases of the junction left unmatched. Germline V CDR1 and CDR2: SGHVS, FNYEAQ. The CDR3 length is 14 residues. The CDR3 sequence: CASSPRDSWSEQFF. CDR3 nucleotide sequence: TGTGCCAGCAGCCCCCGGGACAGCTGGTCGGAGCAGTTCTTC.

The genes are TRBV5-1 and TRBJ1-5; 7 bases fit TRBD1. Trimming took 5 bases from V and 6 from J; bases not matched to a gene: 8. Germline loops: CDR1 SGHRS, CDR2 YFSETQ. The CDR3 is 14 amino acids. The DNA for the CDR3 is TGCGCCAGCAGGTTTGACAGGGTCGGTCAGCCCCAGCATTTT. This gives the protein CASRFDRVGQPQHF.

V usage is TRBV5-1 and J usage is TRBJ2-7, with D uncertain. Germline CDR1 and CDR2: SGHRS and YFSETQ. V was clipped by 0 bases and J by 4 bases, with 8 bases between them. The length of the CDR3 is 13 residues. The CDR3 is CASSLASGYEQYF. CDR3 nucleotide sequence: TGCGCCAGCAGCTTGGCCTCGGGTTACGAGCAGTACTTC.

J is TRBJ1-4 and V is TRBV4-1; 10 positions match TRBD1. CDR1 and CDR2 (germline): MGHRA, YSYEKL. The CDR3 consists of 19 residues. The ends lost 2 bases at V and 0 bases at J; junction bases unmatched: 9. The CDR3 DNA is TGCGCCAGCAGCCAACCACGGACAGGGGGTTATGCAACTAATGAAAAACTGTTTTTT. Its protein product is CASSQPRTGGYATNEKLFF.

The V and J genes are TRBV5-4 and TRBJ2-3; D perhaps matches TRBD2 (6 bases). The germline CDR1 and CDR2 sequences are SGHNT and YYREEE (reference sequence). This CDR3 has 16 amino acids. Trimming shortened V by 4 bases and J by 1 base, and 16 bases separated the two germline ends. For the CDR3, the DNA is TGTGCCAGCAGCCCGATAGCCCAGCGGGGCACAGATACGCAGTATTTT. This sequence encodes CASSPIAQRGTDTQYF.

This chain connects TRBV27 to TRBJ2-1, with 12 bases aligning to TRBD2. V shed 5 bases and J 4 bases; nucleotides not matched to a gene: 3. Germline V gene lookup returns CDR1 MNHEY and CDR2 SMNVEV (reference sequence). The CDR3 totals 15 residues. The CDR3, as DNA: TGTGCCAGCAGTCCTGGACTAGCGGGATACAATGAGCAGTTCTTC. Translating it yields CASSPGLAGYNEQFF.

This rearrangement joins TRBV7-3 to TRBJ2-1; D might be TRBD2 (6 bases). This CDR3 has 15 amino acids. Germline-derived CDR1 and CDR2 are SGHTA and FQGTGA. Trimming took 8 bases from V and 0 from J, leaving 14 bases between them. The CDR3 is CASGEAGSSYNEQFF. CDR3 bases: TGTGCCAGCGGGGAGGCAGGGAGCTCCTACAATGAGCAGTTCTTC.

This rearrangement joins TRBV6-5 to TRBJ2-7; 7 nucleotides agree with TRBD1. Germline V gene lookup returns CDR1 MNHEY and CDR2 SVGAGI. This CDR3 contains 15 residues. The V segment lost 2 bases and the J segment 6 bases; nucleotides outside the gene matches: 10. CDR3 sequence (DNA): TGTGCCAGCAGTTACACGAGGACAGGTCCCTCCGAGCAGTACTTC. It specifies CASSYTRTGPSEQYF.

The chain is built from TRBV2 and TRBJ2-3, with D perhaps matching TRBD2 (6 bases). The CDR3 is 14 residues long. Germline-derived CDR1 and CDR2 are SNHLY and FYNNEI. The germline V and J ends were trimmed by 6 bases and 3 bases, with 13 bases remaining between them. The CDR3 nucleotides are TGTGCCAGCAGGTCCCGCGGGGAAACAGATACGCAGTATTTT. It is translated as CASRSRGETDTQYF.

The chain is built from TRBV29-1 and TRBJ2-5; D might be TRBD2 (6 bases). The CDR3 is made up of 13 amino acids. The V gene lost 4 bases and the J gene lost 4 bases, with 13 bases spanning the gap. CDR1 is SQVTM and CDR2 is ANQGSEA in the germline V gene. The CDR3 DNA reads TGCAGCGTTGCGGAGGGGCGTTCAGAGACCCAGTACTTC. This codes for CSVAEGRSETQYF.

The chain joins TRBV11-2 to TRBJ2-2, with 7 bases identical to TRBD1. This CDR3 has 16 amino acids. CDR1 is SGHAT and CDR2 is FQNNGV in the germline V gene. The V segment lost 4 bases and the J segment 4 bases; nucleotides outside the gene matches: 9. In DNA form, the CDR3 reads TGTGCCAGCAGCTCTCACAGGGGAAGGGGCACCGGGGAGCTGTTTTTT. This sequence encodes CASSSHRGRGTGELFF.

J is TRBJ1-2 and V is TRBV12-3 or TRBV12-4, with 8 bases that match TRBD1. V gave up 6 bases and J gave up 6 bases; unmatched junction bases: 6. CDR3 length equals 13 residues. This chain's CDR3 is CASRPDRVNGYTF. The CDR3 nucleotides read TGTGCCAGCAGACCGGACAGGGTCAATGGCTACACCTTC.

V gene TRBV19 combines with J gene TRBJ2-7; 8 bases fit TRBD2. Trimming removed 3 bases from V and 6 bases from J; junction bases left unmatched: 10. This CDR3 contains 15 residues. Germline V gene sequence: CDR1 LNHDA, CDR2 SQIVND (reference sequence). CDR3 sequence: CASSMSGGVGSEQYF. CDR3 bases: TGTGCCAGTAGTATGAGCGGGGGAGTGGGATCCGAGCAGTACTTC.

The CDR3 region has the DNA TGTGCCAGCAGTTACTTCTCTGCAACTAATGAAAAACTGTTTTTT. It yields the protein CASSYFSATNEKLFF. V is TRBV6-2 or TRBV6-3 and J is TRBJ1-4; D ambiguous. Germline CDR1 MNHEY, CDR2 SVGEGT. The CDR3 has 15 amino acids. V dropped 1 base and J dropped 0 bases, with 6 bases sitting between them.

V usage is TRBV5-1 and J usage is TRBJ2-3, with D perhaps matching TRBD2 (5 bases). Germline CDR1 SGHRS, CDR2 YFSETQ. Trimming left V 4 bases short and J 3 bases short, with 12 bases between. The CDR3 is made up of 14 amino acids. The CDR3 bases are TGCGCCAGCAGCCAGGAAAGGAGGACAGATACGCAGTATTTT. The encoded protein is CASSQERRTDTQYF.

For the CDR3, the DNA is TGTGCCAGCAGCTTAGATGGGCCTGGAGGAAACACCATATATTTT. It is translated as CASSLDGPGGNTIYF. The V call is TRBV7-2, the J call TRBJ1-3; no clear D. The CDR3 is 15 amino acids. The germline V gene encodes CDR1 SGHTA and CDR2 FQGNSA. V lost 1 base, J lost 4 bases, and 11 bases lay in between.

The table lists this clone with a count of one. This rearrangement joins TRBV9 to TRBJ1-4; the D is unclear. Germline V gives CDR1 SGDLS, CDR2 YYNGEE. V dropped 3 bases and J dropped 7 bases, with 16 bases sitting between them. This CDR3 is built from 15 residues. The CDR3 region is CASSGSIYSSEKLFF. The CDR3 region has the DNA TGTGCCAGCAGCGGGTCAATTTACAGTAGTGAAAAACTGTTTTTT.

The chain couples TRBV6-6 to TRBJ2-1; no clear D. The CDR3 has 11 residues. V lost 2 bases and J 8 bases, leaving 4 bases between the germline ends. The germline V gene encodes CDR1 MNHNY and CDR2 SVGAGI (reference sequence). As DNA, the CDR3 is TGTGCCAGCAGTTACGCGGATGAGCAGTTCTTC. Residues: CASSYADEQFF.

This clone was seen many times. CDR3 amino acids: CASSQGRSSYNSPLHF. As DNA, the CDR3 is TGCGCCAGCAGTCAGGGTAGGAGCTCCTATAATTCACCCCTCCACTTT. The chain has TRBV23-1 and TRBJ1-6; D uncertain. TRBV23-1 is an ORF; its function is uncertain. This CDR3 has 16 amino acids. V was clipped by 3 bases and J by 0 bases, with 9 bases between them.

This sequence joins TRBV28 and TRBJ2-5; TRBD1 might be the D (6 bases). Trimming pared 4 bases from V and 4 bases from J, leaving 10 bases between. This CDR3 spans 13 amino acids. CDR1 and CDR2 (germline): MDHEN, SYDVKM. CDR3 nucleotides: TGTGCCAGCAGTTGGTCAGGGGTAGAGACCCAGTACTTC. As protein: CASSWSGVETQYF.

This sequence joins TRBV13 and TRBJ1-1, with D perhaps TRBD1 (5 bases). Germline V gene data show CDR1 as PRHDT and CDR2 as FYEKMQ (reference sequence). The CDR3 contains 15 residues. V lost 0 bases, J lost 4 bases, and 12 bases lay in between. Written as DNA, the CDR3 is TGTGCCAGCAGCTTAGGCCTTGGGCAGGGCACTGAAGCTTTCTTT. Translation: CASSLGLGQGTEAFF.

V and J are TRBV5-8 and TRBJ2-5; a possible D gene is TRBD1 (6 bases). From germline, CDR1 is SGHTS and CDR2 YDEGEE. Trimming pared 6 bases from V and 1 base from J, leaving 13 bases between. This CDR3 has 14 amino acids. The CDR3 here is CASNQGRFQETQYF. The CDR3 nucleotides are TGTGCCAGCAACCAGGGGCGCTTCCAAGAGACCCAGTACTTC.

This chain uses TRBV5-4 with TRBJ1-4; no firm D call. V was pared by 1 base and J by 6 bases, with 10 bases between. The CDR3 loop spans 14 amino acids. CDR1 is SGHNT and CDR2 is YYREEE in the germline V gene (reference sequence). The CDR3 sequence is CASSLSAADEKLFF. Here the CDR3 DNA reads TGTGCCAGCAGCTTGTCGGCGGCAGATGAAAAACTGTTTTTT.

The chain uses TRBV19 and TRBJ2-3, with 9 bases aligning to TRBD1. This CDR3 has 16 residues. Germline values: CDR1 LNHDA, CDR2 SQIVND (reference sequence). Trimming cost V 5 bases and J 4 bases; bases outside gene matches: 10. CDR3 DNA sequence: TGTGCCAGTAGTCCGAGGGACAGGGATAGGGCAGATACGCAGTATTTT. Translating it yields CASSPRDRDRADTQYF.

The chain is built from TRBV7-3 and TRBJ2-2; no clear D. This CDR3 is built from 13 residues. In germline, CDR1 is SGHTA, CDR2 FQGTGA. Trimming removed 4 bases at V and 6 bases at J, with 9 bases between. The CDR3 sequence: CASSSGPSGELFF. The CDR3 DNA reads as TGTGCCAGCAGCTCTGGCCCCTCCGGGGAGCTGTTTTTT. Together with reference TRBV7-3 and TRBJ2-2, the CDR3 gives the full variable domain: GAGVSQTPSNKVTEKGKYVELRCDPISGHTALYWYRQSLGQGPEFLIYFQGTGAADDSGLPNDRFFAVRPEGSVSTLKIQRTERGDSAVYLCASSSGPSGELFFGEGSRLTVL.

There are a few counts of this clone. The rearrangement links TRBV11-2 to TRBJ2-3; D possibly corresponds to TRBD1 (6 bases). Between the trimmed V and J ends, which lost 1 base and 5 bases, there was a span of 10 bases. CDR3 length: 14 amino acids. CDR1 is SGHAT, CDR2 FQNNGV, per germline. The CDR3: CASSLVGARDTQYF. The CDR3 coding sequence is TGTGCCAGCAGCTTAGTGGGGGCTAGAGATACGCAGTATTTT.